This TCR beta chain is from a study of T cells after yellow fever vaccination. Study in general: Preparation of the low-cell-number fractions used SMART-Seq v4 Ultra Low Input.

V dropped 0 bases and J dropped 2; count of bases not matched to a gene: 2. Germline V CDR1 and CDR2: SGHNT, YYREEE (reference sequence). This CDR3 is built from 15 residues. TCRdb processed the 5' RACE reads anew with MiXCR; each CDR3 protein has one entry. The sample consists of hundreds of thousands of distinct CDR3 sequences, about 15% of them appearing once. This sequence was found in a man between 18 and 35 years old who received the YFV17D yellow fever vaccine. This sample comprised PBMCs, obtained about 5 days after the first yellow fever vaccination. The chain links TRBV5-4 to TRBJ1-2; 9 nucleotides match TRBD1. The CDR3: CASSLGDRDNYGYTF. CDR3 bases: TGTGCCAGCAGCTTGGGGGACAGGGACAACTATGGCTACACCTTC.